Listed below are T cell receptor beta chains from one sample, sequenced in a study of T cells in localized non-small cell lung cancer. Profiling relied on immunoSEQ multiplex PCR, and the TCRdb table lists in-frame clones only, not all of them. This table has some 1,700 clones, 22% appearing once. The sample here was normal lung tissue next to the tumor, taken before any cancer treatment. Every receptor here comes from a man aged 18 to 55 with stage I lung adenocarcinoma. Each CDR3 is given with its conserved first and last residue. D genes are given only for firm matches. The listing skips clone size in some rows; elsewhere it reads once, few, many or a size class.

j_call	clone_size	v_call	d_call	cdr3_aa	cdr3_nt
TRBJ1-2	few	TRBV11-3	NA	CASSSTGIGVGVTF	TGTGCCAGCAGCTCCACCGGGATAGGGGTAGGGGTCACCTTC
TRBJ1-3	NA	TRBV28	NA	CASSFSSSFGNTIYF	TGTGCCAGCAGTTTTTCCTCCTCCTTTGGAAACACCATATATTTT
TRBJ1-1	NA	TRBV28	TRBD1	CASSSTGGSTEAFF	TGTGCCAGCAGCTCCACAGGGGGAAGCACTGAAGCTTTCTTT
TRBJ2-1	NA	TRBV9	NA	CASSVASVLQDFSSYNEQFF	TGTGCCAGCAGCGTAGCTTCAGTTCTACAGGACTTTAGCTCCTACAATGAGCAGTTCTTC
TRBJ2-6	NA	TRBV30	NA	CAWSVFSGWANVLTF	TGTGCCTGGAGTGTATTCTCCGGTTGGGCCAACGTCCTGACTTTC
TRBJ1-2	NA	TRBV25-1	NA	CASSESEWAGYTF	TGTGCCAGCAGTGAGTCCGAGTGGGCCGGCTACACCTTC
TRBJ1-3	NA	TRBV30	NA	CAWSALFGNTIYF	TGTGCCTGGAGTGCGCTTTTTGGAAACACCATATATTTT
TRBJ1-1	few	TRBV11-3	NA	CASSLSGTGNTEAFF	TGTGCCAGCAGCCTCTCCGGGACCGGGAACACTGAAGCTTTCTTT
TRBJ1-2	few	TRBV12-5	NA	CANTRGRNYGYTF	TGTGCCAACACTCGGGGGAGGAACTATGGCTACACCTTC
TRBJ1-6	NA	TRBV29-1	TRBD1	CSVEDMWTGRNSPLHF	TGCAGCGTTGAAGATATGTGGACAGGGAGAAATTCACCCCTCCACTTT
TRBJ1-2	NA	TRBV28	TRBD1	CASSFSGTGGGGYTF	TGTGCCAGCAGTTTCTCCGGGACAGGGGGCGGTGGCTACACCTTC